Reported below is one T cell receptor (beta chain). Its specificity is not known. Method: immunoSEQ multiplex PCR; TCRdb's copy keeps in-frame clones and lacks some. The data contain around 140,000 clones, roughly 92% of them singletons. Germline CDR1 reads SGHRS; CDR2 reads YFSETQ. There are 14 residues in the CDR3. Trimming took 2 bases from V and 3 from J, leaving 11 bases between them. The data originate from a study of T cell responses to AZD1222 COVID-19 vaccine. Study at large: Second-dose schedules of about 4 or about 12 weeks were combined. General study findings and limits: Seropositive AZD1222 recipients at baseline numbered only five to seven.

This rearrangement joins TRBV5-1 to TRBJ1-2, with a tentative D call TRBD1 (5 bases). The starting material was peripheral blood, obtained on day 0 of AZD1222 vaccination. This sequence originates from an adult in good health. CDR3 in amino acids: CASSFLGVDYGYTF. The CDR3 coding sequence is TGCGCCAGCAGCTTTTTAGGGGTGGACTATGGCTACACCTTC.